A single sample gave rise to the 20 T cell receptor beta chains below, sequenced in a study of T cells in Graves' hyperthyroidism and ophthalmopathy. Template material for amplifying TCR beta CDR3 regions consisted of RNA transcripts. The HTBI primer set was used in a first-round RT-PCR of the TCR CDR3. Using its own MiXCR run on the multiplex PCR reads, TCRdb lists one record per CDR3 protein. The sample holds 500,000 to 650,000 distinct CDR3 sequences; around 43% are singletons and the top ten take about two fifths. The sequenced sample consisted of peripheral blood or thyroid tissue (not recorded which). The receptor set was obtained from an adult woman with Graves' disease, either hyperthyroidism or ophthalmopathy (not recorded which).

The rearrangement links TRBV20-1 to TRBJ1-3, with a possible D match to TRBD1 (5 bases). The CDR3 contains 15 residues. The V and J ends lost 1 base and 6 bases respectively, with 16 bases between them. CDR1 and CDR2 (germline): DFQATT, SNEGSKA (reference sequence). CDR3 sequence: CSARGKQERENTIYF. The CDR3 region has the DNA TGCAGTGCTAGAGGAAAACAGGAACGCGAAAACACCATATATTTT.

In this sample, this clonotype turned up many times. The chain recombines TRBV2 with TRBJ1-1; TRBD1 agrees at 7 bases. This CDR3 spans 13 amino acids. Germline V lookup: CDR1 SNHLY, CDR2 FYNNEI. V lost 4 bases to trimming and J lost 1 base; unmatched junction nucleotides: 0. The CDR3 sequence is CASSGQGNTEAFF. Here the CDR3 DNA reads TGTGCCAGCAGTGGACAGGGGAACACTGAAGCTTTCTTT.

This clonotype was seen repeatedly, ten times or more. The genes are TRBV20-1 and TRBJ1-2, with 7 bases matching TRBD1. Trimming at V came to 5 bases and at J to 4 bases, leaving 10 bases not matched to a gene. The CDR3 has 14 amino acids. The V gene's germline CDR1 is DFQATT and CDR2 SNEGSKA (reference sequence). The CDR3 nucleotides are TGCAGTGCTTACGTTGGGCAGGGGGTCTATGGCTACACCTTC. It encodes CSAYVGQGVYGYTF.

As for this clonotype: It is likely a read error, because the conserved phenylalanine at the end of the CDR3 is missing. This sequence joins TRBV29-1 and TRBJ2-6; D ambiguous. This CDR3 spans 14 amino acids. Trimming removed 0 bases at V and 2 bases at J, with 5 bases between. Germline V gene data show CDR1 as SQVTM and CDR2 as ANQGSEA. In nucleotides, the CDR3 is TGCAGCGTTGAAGATCGGACTGGGGCCAACGTCCTGACTCCA. It yields the protein CSVEDRTGANVLTP.

This clonotype was recorded at least ten times. The chain uses TRBV19 and TRBJ1-3, with 7 bases lining up with TRBD1. The CDR3 runs 14 residues. Germline V gives CDR1 LNHDA, CDR2 SQIVND (reference sequence). J gave up 0 bases and V 9 bases, and 5 bases lay outside the gene matches. The CDR3 sequence: CASRQGSSGNTIYF. CDR3 in DNA: TGTGCCAGCAGACAGGGAAGCTCTGGAAACACCATATATTTT.

This clonotype was picked up many times. The DNA for the CDR3 is TGTGCCAGCAGTTTAGCGGCAGGTGAAAAACTGTTTTTT. It codes for CASSLAAGEKLFF. The chain joins TRBV12-3 or TRBV12-4 to TRBJ1-4; D unresolved. V was clipped by 0 bases and J by 7 bases, with 6 bases between them. The CDR3 is 13 residues long.

There are many counts of this clonotype. This sequence joins TRBV10-3 and TRBJ1-1; D is unresolved. The CDR3 sequence is 13 residues long. V was pared by 6 bases and J by 1 base, with 9 bases between. Germline V gene lookup returns CDR1 ENHRY and CDR2 SYGVKD. The CDR3 nucleotides read TGTGCCATCAGGCCGGGCGGGAACACTGAAGCTTTCTTT. Translating it yields CAIRPGGNTEAFF.

The chain carries TRBV15 and TRBJ2-5; tentative D call: TRBD1 (6 bases). Germline V CDR1 and CDR2: LNHNV, YYDKDF (reference sequence). CDR3 size: 16 residues. Deletions cut 1 base from V and 10 bases from J, with 22 bases between. As DNA, the CDR3 is TGTGCCACCAGCAGAGGACTCGACAGGCGAGAAAGAGGCCAGTACTTC. Its translation is CATSRGLDRRERGQYF.

This clonotype was counted between two and nine times. This rearrangement joins TRBV12-3 or TRBV12-4 to TRBJ1-2; D unclear. Trimming took 4 bases from V and 8 from J, leaving 23 bases between them. The length of the CDR3 is 16 residues. The CDR3 coding sequence is TGTGCCAGCAGTTCCAGTTCCAAACAAGGAGTTAGCGGCTACACCTTC. Translation: CASSSSSKQGVSGYTF.

Here the CDR3 reads CASSLRGPAYEQYF. CDR3 nucleotides: TGTGCCAGCAGTCTCAGGGGACCAGCGTACGAGCAGTACTTC. The chain joins TRBV2 to TRBJ2-7, with TRBD1 as a possible D gene (6 bases). Trimming took off 5 bases at V and 4 bases at J, with 15 bases between the two ends. Germline CDR1 is SNHLY and CDR2 is FYNNEI. CDR3 length: 14 residues.

This clonotype was seen repeatedly, ten times or more. V usage is TRBV4-2 and J usage is TRBJ1-5; 9 bases fit TRBD1. With V trimmed by 3 bases and J by 2 bases, 2 bases remained unmatched. CDR1 and CDR2 from the germline V gene are LGHNA and YNFKEQ. The CDR3 has 15 amino acids. The CDR3 bases are TGTGCCAGCAGCCAGGGGGACAGGGGCAATCAGCCCCAGCATTTT. Translating gives CASSQGDRGNQPQHF.

The chain employs TRBV2 and TRBJ2-5; 12 bases match TRBD2. Germline loops: CDR1 SNHLY, CDR2 FYNNEI. The CDR3 has 16 amino acids. The V and J ends lost 5 bases and 0 bases, in that order; junction bases with no gene match: 4. CDR3 region: CASSTGLAGYQETQYF. For the CDR3, the DNA is TGTGCCAGCAGTACCGGACTAGCGGGATACCAAGAGACCCAGTACTTC.

The chain is built from TRBV6-2 or TRBV6-3 and TRBJ2-7; D not certain. From germline, CDR1 is MNHEY and CDR2 SVGEGT. The CDR3 sequence is 12 residues long. V lost 5 bases and J lost 1, with 6 bases in between. CDR3 sequence reads: CASSDLSYEQYF. Here the CDR3 DNA reads TGTGCCAGCAGTGACTTATCCTACGAGCAGTACTTC.

The table lists this clonotype with a count of one. The chain couples TRBV19 to TRBJ1-1, with unresolved D. V was trimmed by 3 bases and J by 1 base, leaving 9 bases between them. Germline V gene data show CDR1 as LNHDA and CDR2 as SQIVND (reference sequence). This CDR3 region has 14 residues. The CDR3 coding sequence is TGTGCCAGTAGTATTTGGAGGACGAACACTGAAGCTTTCTTT. Amino acid sequence: CASSIWRTNTEAFF.

This clonotype has just one count. The V gene is TRBV6-1, the J gene TRBJ2-7, with D possibly TRBD1 on 6 matching bases. V lost 6 bases to trimming and J lost 5 bases, with 38 bases between them. Germline V gene lookup returns CDR1 MNHNS and CDR2 SASEGT. This CDR3 spans 21 amino acids. CDR3 region: CASSQDSGNQPNHLLFDEQYF. The CDR3 coding sequence is TGTGCCAGCAGCCAGGACAGTGGGAATCAGCCAAACCACCTCCTCTTCGACGAGCAGTACTTC.

The rearrangement uses TRBV12-3 or TRBV12-4 and TRBJ2-2; D could derive from TRBD1 or TRBD2 (5 bases each). The CDR3 consists of 16 residues. Trimming took 7 bases from V and 2 from J, leaving 17 bases between them. The CDR3 is CASTTEWDHNTGELFF. The DNA for the CDR3 is TGTGCCAGCACCACCGAGTGGGACCATAACACCGGGGAGCTGTTTTTT.

This clonotype showed up just a few times. The J gene is TRBJ2-7, the V gene TRBV7-9; weak D call: TRBD2 (6 bases). Germline CDR1 and CDR2: SEHNR and FQNEAQ (reference sequence). The germline V and J ends were trimmed by 5 bases and 2 bases, with 13 bases remaining between them. CDR3 length: 14 amino acids. This CDR3 reads CASSQAPGAYEQYF. Written as DNA, the CDR3 is TGTGCCAGCAGCCAAGCCCCGGGAGCCTACGAGCAGTACTTC.

This clonotype was counted a single time. This chain links TRBV29-1 with TRBJ2-7; D is unresolved. This CDR3 is 13 amino acids long. The ends were cut back, 4 bases at V and 2 bases at J, with 12 bases in the middle. Germline-derived CDR1 and CDR2 are SQVTM and ANQGSEA. CDR3 amino acids: CSVVSGKTYEQYF. In DNA, the CDR3 is TGCAGCGTTGTTTCTGGCAAGACCTACGAGCAGTACTTC.

In this sample, this clonotype turned up a few times. The chain joins TRBV29-1 to TRBJ1-5; D remains unclear. V was shortened by 4 bases and J by 6 bases, with 13 bases between the two germline ends. From germline, CDR1 is SQVTM and CDR2 ANQGSEA. There are 13 residues in the CDR3. The CDR3 loop reads CSVASGFRQPQHF. The CDR3 region has the DNA TGCAGCGTTGCGTCCGGGTTTCGTCAGCCCCAGCATTTT.

In this sample, this clonotype turned up many times. The chain combines TRBV2 with TRBJ1-5, with unresolved D. Germline-derived CDR1 and CDR2 are SNHLY and FYNNEI. V dropped 7 bases and J dropped 3 bases, with 10 bases sitting between them. CDR3 size: 13 residues. The CDR3 sequence is CASKLVSNQPQHF. In DNA, the CDR3 is TGTGCCAGCAAACTGGTTTCCAATCAGCCCCAGCATTTT. The full variable domain, rest sourced from reference TRBV2 and TRBJ1-5, is EPEVTQTPSHQVTQMGQEVILRCVPISNHLYFYWYRQILGQKVEFLVSFYNNEISEKSEIFDDQFSVERPDGSNFTLKIRSTKLEDSAMYFCASKLVSNQPQHFGDGTRLSIL.